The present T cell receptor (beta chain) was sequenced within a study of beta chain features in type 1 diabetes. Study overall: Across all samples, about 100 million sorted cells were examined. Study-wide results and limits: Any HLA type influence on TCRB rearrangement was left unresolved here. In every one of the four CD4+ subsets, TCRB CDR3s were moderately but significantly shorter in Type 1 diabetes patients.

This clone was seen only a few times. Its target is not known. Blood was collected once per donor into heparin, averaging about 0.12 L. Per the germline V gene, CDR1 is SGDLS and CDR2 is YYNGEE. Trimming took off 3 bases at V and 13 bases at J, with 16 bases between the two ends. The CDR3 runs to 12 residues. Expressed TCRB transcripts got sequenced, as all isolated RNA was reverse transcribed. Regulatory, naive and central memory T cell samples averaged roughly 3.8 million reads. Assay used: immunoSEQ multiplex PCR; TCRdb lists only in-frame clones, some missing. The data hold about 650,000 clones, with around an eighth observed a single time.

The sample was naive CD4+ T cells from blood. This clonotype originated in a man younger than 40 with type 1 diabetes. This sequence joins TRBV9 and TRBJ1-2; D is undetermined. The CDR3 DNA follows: TGTGCCAGCAGCGGGCGTATGGCTACACCCACCTTC. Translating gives CASSGRMATPTF.